The 26 T cell receptor beta chains below come from one sample, sequenced in a study of T cells in Graves' hyperthyroidism and ophthalmopathy. Amplification targeted TCR beta CDR3 regions from RNA transcripts. In the first-round RT-PCR of the TCR CDR3, the HTBI primer set was used. TCRdb reprocessed the multiplex PCR reads with MiXCR, giving one entry per CDR3 protein. Of under 350,000 distinct CDR3 sequences listed, 15% to 20% were seen once; the top ten hold around 58%. Sample: blood. Receptors were obtained from a woman in her fifties or sixties with Graves' ophthalmopathy.

The V and J genes are TRBV19 and TRBJ2-1; D not certain. This CDR3 spans 15 amino acids. CDR1 is LNHDA, CDR2 SQIVND, per germline (reference sequence). The ends were cut back, 5 bases at V and 7 bases at J, with 18 bases in the middle. CDR3 loop: CASSPLSSGLNEQFF. CDR3 nucleotide sequence: TGTGCCAGTAGTCCTCTTAGTTCGGGTCTTAATGAGCAGTTCTTC.

The table lists this clonotype with a few counts. The chain combines TRBV5-6 with TRBJ2-1; 7 nucleotides match TRBD2. V lost 0 bases to trimming and J lost 12 bases; unmatched junction nucleotides: 6. The CDR3 contains 13 residues. Germline CDR1 and CDR2: SGHDT and YYEEEE. CDR3 region: CASSLDGRGGQFF. For the CDR3, the DNA is TGTGCCAGCAGCTTGGATGGGAGGGGTGGGCAGTTCTTC.

This clonotype came up once. The rearrangement joins TRBV7-2 to TRBJ1-1; D gene ambiguous. The CDR3 runs 15 residues. The V gene's germline CDR1 is SGHTA and CDR2 FQGNSA. Trimming stripped 5 bases from V and 0 bases from J, with 13 bases between. The CDR3 protein is CASSQSNNMNTEAFF. CDR3 DNA: TGTGCCAGCAGCCAAAGTAACAACATGAACACTGAAGCTTTCTTT.

This clonotype was seen more than once but under ten times. The V gene is TRBV20-1, the J gene TRBJ1-3; 7 bases map to TRBD1. This CDR3 region has 15 residues. From germline, CDR1 is DFQATT and CDR2 SNEGSKA (reference sequence). V shed 3 bases and J 0 bases; nucleotides not matched to a gene: 5. This CDR3 is CSARRGQNSGNTIYF. CDR3 sequence (DNA): TGCAGTGCTAGGCGGGGACAGAACTCTGGAAACACCATATATTTT.

The table lists this clonotype with many counts. The chain combines TRBV5-1 with TRBJ1-4; 7 bases are shared with TRBD1. Per germline, CDR1 SGHRS and CDR2 YFSETQ. The CDR3 covers 14 residues. V dropped 5 bases and J dropped 0; count of bases not matched to a gene: 1. The CDR3 spells CASRGTATNEKLFF. CDR3 DNA: TGCGCCAGCAGAGGGACAGCAACTAATGAAAAACTGTTTTTT. The full variable domain, with the rest looked up from reference TRBV5-1 and TRBJ1-4, is KAGVTQTPRYLIKTRGQQVTLSCSPISGHRSVSWYQQTPGQGLQFLFEYFSETQRNKGNFPGRFSGRQFSNSRSEMNVSTLELGDSALYLCASRGTATNEKLFFGSGTQLSVL.

The rearrangement joins TRBV7-2 to TRBJ2-7; no clear D. The germline V and J ends were trimmed by 5 bases and 1 base, with 12 bases remaining between them. The CDR3 has 14 amino acids. Germline CDR1 reads SGHTA; CDR2 reads FQGNSA. CDR3 DNA sequence: TGTGCCAGCAGCCGTATTAGGAGATCCTACGAGCAGTACTTC. This codes for CASSRIRRSYEQYF.

This clonotype was observed many times. The chain has TRBV28 and TRBJ2-2; the D is unclear. This CDR3 has 14 amino acids. V lost 5 bases to trimming and J lost 6 bases, with 13 bases between them. CDR1 MDHEN and CDR2 SYDVKM come from the germline V gene. This CDR3 is CASSRRIGPGELFF. The CDR3, as DNA: TGTGCCAGCAGTAGAAGGATTGGGCCCGGGGAGCTGTTTTTT. Looking up the rest from reference TRBV28 and TRBJ2-2 gives the full variable domain: DVKVTQSSRYLVKRTGEKVFLECVQDMDHENMFWYRQDPGLGLRLIYFSYDVKMKEKGDIPEGYSVSREKKERFSLILESASTNQTSMYLCASSRRIGPGELFFGEGSRLTVL.

This clonotype showed up many times. The chain joins TRBV6-1 to TRBJ1-1; 8 positions agree with TRBD1. Unmatched junction bases numbered 8, after V lost 6 bases and J lost 5 bases. CDR3 length: 14 amino acids. CDR1 MNHNS and CDR2 SASEGT come from the germline V gene. The CDR3 sequence is CASRLTGGRTEAFF. Written as DNA, the CDR3 is TGTGCCAGCAGACTTACAGGGGGTAGGACTGAAGCTTTCTTT.

This clonotype showed up many times. The rearrangement links TRBV20-1 to TRBJ1-1; D is perhaps TRBD1 (5 bases). CDR1 DFQATT and CDR2 SNEGSKA come from the germline V gene (reference sequence). Trimming shortened V by 2 bases and J by 4 bases, and 11 bases separated the two germline ends. This CDR3 has 13 amino acids. In DNA, the CDR3 is TGCAGTGCTAGATACGGGGCGGGCACTGAAGCTTTCTTT. As protein: CSARYGAGTEAFF.

This clonotype was recorded many times. This chain joins TRBV7-6 and TRBJ2-7; 8 bases match TRBD1. The trim removed 0 bases at V and 7 bases at J, leaving 14 bases unmatched. The CDR3 is 17 residues long. The V gene's germline CDR1 is SGHVS and CDR2 FNYEAQ. Here the CDR3 reads CASSLAGTGTGQGEQYF. The DNA of the CDR3 is TGTGCCAGCAGCTTAGCGGGCACCGGGACAGGCCAAGGAGAGCAGTACTTC.

In its sample, this clonotype was seen many times. This chain uses TRBV20-1 with TRBJ1-5; maybe TRBD1 (6 bases). Trimming left V 4 bases short and J 0 bases short, with 10 bases between. This CDR3 region has 14 residues. The V gene's germline CDR1 is DFQATT and CDR2 SNEGSKA (reference sequence). CDR3 protein: CSAKGGNSNQPQHF. The CDR3 nucleotides read TGCAGTGCTAAGGGGGGAAATAGCAATCAGCCCCAGCATTTT.

This clonotype was seen at least ten times. This sequence joins TRBV27 and TRBJ2-1; TRBD2 agrees at 14 bases. CDR3 length equals 18 residues. V lost 1 base to trimming and J lost 5 bases; unmatched junction nucleotides: 7. Germline V gene lookup returns CDR1 MNHEY and CDR2 SMNVEV (reference sequence). The CDR3 here is CASSLYGAGLAGDNEQFF. The CDR3 DNA reads as TGTGCCAGCAGTTTATACGGAGCGGGACTAGCGGGGGACAATGAGCAGTTCTTC.

This clonotype was counted at least ten times. The chain joins TRBV5-1 to TRBJ1-2; TRBD1 might be the D (5 bases). CDR1 and CDR2 from the germline V gene are SGHRS and YFSETQ. The germline V and J ends were trimmed by 2 bases and 4 bases, with 9 bases remaining between them. CDR3 length: 13 amino acids. CDR3 loop: CASSFDSGYGYTF. The CDR3 region has the DNA TGCGCCAGCAGCTTCGACAGCGGCTATGGCTACACCTTC.

In its sample, this clonotype was seen many times. This chain uses TRBV9 with TRBJ2-1, with D perhaps being TRBD1 or TRBD2 (5 bases each). CDR3 length: 13 residues. The V end was cut by 0 bases, the J end by 10 bases, with 11 bases between. Germline V lookup: CDR1 SGDLS, CDR2 YYNGEE. The CDR3: CASSVGRGAEQFF. The CDR3 nucleotides read TGTGCCAGCAGCGTAGGACGAGGGGCCGAGCAGTTCTTC. The variable domain in full, completed from reference TRBV9 and TRBJ2-1, reads DSGVTQTPKHLITATGQRVTLRCSPRSGDLSVYWYQQSLDQGLQFLIQYYNGEERAKGNILERFSAQQFPDLHSELNLSSLELGDSALYFCASSVGRGAEQFFGPGTRLTVL.

Concerning this clonotype: One end of the junction is discordant with germline, which a read error may explain. The V and J genes are TRBV5-1 and TRBJ2-1; D is perhaps TRBD1 (6 bases). Germline V lookup: CDR1 SGHRS, CDR2 YFSETQ. The length of the CDR3 is 16 residues. The CDR3 here is CAGSKSGEISYNEQFF. The DNA for the CDR3 is TGCGCCGGCAGCAAATCAGGGGAGATCTCGTACAATGAGCAGTTCTTC. The whole variable domain, filled in from reference TRBV5-1 and TRBJ2-1, reads KAGVTQTPRYLIKTRGQQVTLSCSPISGHRSVSWYQQTPGQGLQFLFEYFSETQRNKGNFPGRFSGRQFSNSRSEMNVSTLELGDSALYLCAGSKSGEISYNEQFFGPGTRLTVL.

This clonotype was counted many times. This chain uses TRBV6-2 or TRBV6-3 with TRBJ2-7; 13 bases are a match to TRBD2. The CDR3 sequence is 14 residues long. Trimming took 5 bases from V and 6 from J; bases not matched to a gene: 4. The germline V gene has CDR1 MNHEY and CDR2 SVGEGT. In DNA form, the CDR3 reads TGTGCCAGCAGTCGGACTAGCGGGAGTATCGAGCAGTACTTC. Amino acids: CASSRTSGSIEQYF.

V and J are TRBV7-9 and TRBJ2-1; D not resolved. The V gene lost 6 bases and the J gene lost 5 bases, with 17 bases spanning the gap. The V gene's germline CDR1 is SEHNR and CDR2 FQNEAQ (reference sequence). The CDR3 runs 15 residues. The CDR3 DNA is TGTGCCAGCAGGGGAAGGTCCCGGCCCGACAATGAGCAGTTCTTC. Amino acid sequence: CASRGRSRPDNEQFF.

This clonotype has just a few counts. This rearrangement joins TRBV9 to TRBJ1-2, with 7 bases fitting TRBD1. V shed 3 bases and J 7 bases; nucleotides not matched to a gene: 3. This CDR3 comprises 12 residues. Germline V CDR1 and CDR2: SGDLS, YYNGEE. In nucleotides, the CDR3 is TGTGCCAGCAGCGGGGACAGTTTTGGCTACACCTTC. Protein: CASSGDSFGYTF.

In this sample, this clonotype turned up many times. The genes are TRBV5-1 and TRBJ1-6; 7 nucleotides agree with TRBD1. Trimming removed 4 bases from V and 11 bases from J; junction bases left unmatched: 9. CDR1 SGHRS and CDR2 YFSETQ come from the germline V gene. The CDR3 consists of 14 residues. The CDR3 DNA reads TGCGCCAGCAGCGACAAGACAGGGCGGGCACCCCTCCACTTT. Its translation is CASSDKTGRAPLHF.

This clonotype has at least ten counts. The chain carries TRBV4-3 and TRBJ1-2; possibly TRBD1 for D (6 bases). The V gene lost 1 base and the J gene lost 4 bases, with 10 bases spanning the gap. From germline, CDR1 is LGHNA and CDR2 YSLEER. CDR3 length: 14 amino acids. CDR3 DNA: TGCGCCAGCAGCCAAGTATCGGGGGCCTATGGCTACACCTTC. It translates to CASSQVSGAYGYTF.

The rearrangement uses TRBV6-2 or TRBV6-3 and TRBJ2-1; TRBD2 agrees at 15 bases. This CDR3 spans 18 amino acids. V was pared by 5 bases and J by 5 bases, with 10 bases of the junction left unmatched. CDR1 is MNHEY and CDR2 is SVGEGT in the germline V gene. CDR3 region: CASSTPWTSGRAHNEQFF. As DNA, the CDR3 is TGTGCCAGCAGTACCCCCTGGACTAGCGGGAGGGCCCACAATGAGCAGTTCTTC.

This clonotype turned up a few times. The V call is TRBV20-1, the J call TRBJ1-1; D may be TRBD1 (6 bases). The ends were cut back, 5 bases at V and 8 bases at J, with 9 bases in the middle. The CDR3 sequence is 10 residues long. Per germline, CDR1 DFQATT and CDR2 SNEGSKA (reference sequence). The CDR3 loop is CSADRYEAFF. The CDR3 region has the DNA TGCAGTGCTGACAGGTACGAAGCTTTCTTT.

This clonotype has a count of ten or more. V and J are TRBV12-3 or TRBV12-4 and TRBJ1-2; TRBD1 matches 8 bases. The ends lost 3 bases at V and 4 bases at J; junction bases unmatched: 7. The CDR3 contains 15 residues. In DNA form, the CDR3 reads TGTGCCAGCAGTTTCCCCTCGACAGGGGCCTATGGCTACACCTTC. It is translated as CASSFPSTGAYGYTF.

In its sample, this clonotype ranks as medium-sized. The CDR3 sequence is CASSPHEGKDTQYF. CDR3 in DNA: TGTGCCAGCAGCCCTCATGAGGGCAAAGATACGCAGTATTTT. This chain links TRBV7-2 with TRBJ2-3; D may be TRBD2 (5 bases). The CDR3 runs 14 residues. V was cut by 5 bases and J by 5 bases, with 14 bases left in between. Germline V CDR1 and CDR2: SGHTA, FQGNSA.

The table lists this clonotype with many counts. CDR3 coding DNA: TGTGCCAGCAGTGAAAGAGAGGGGTATGGCTACACCTTC. Protein: CASSEREGYGYTF. V gene TRBV6-1 combines with J gene TRBJ1-2, with a tentative D call TRBD1 (5 bases). Per the germline V gene, CDR1 is MNHNS and CDR2 is SASEGT. CDR3 size: 13 residues. Trimming removed 2 bases from V and 5 bases from J, with 9 bases in between.

This clonotype was observed at least ten times. The chain links TRBV3-1 to TRBJ1-2; the D gene is possibly TRBD1 (6 bases). The CDR3 spans 15 residues. CDR1 is LGHDT and CDR2 is YNNKEL in the germline V gene (reference sequence). V was cut by 1 base and J by 3 bases, with 12 bases left in between. The CDR3 coding sequence is TGTGCCAGCAGCCAAGTAGCAGGGGCGCACTATGGCTACACCTTC. Protein product: CASSQVAGAHYGYTF. Based on the CDR3 plus reference TRBV3-1 and TRBJ1-2, the full variable domain is DTAVSQTPKYLVTQMGNDKSIKCEQNLGHDTMYWYKQDSKKFLKIMFSYNNKELIINETVPNRFSPKSPDKAHLNLHINSLELGDSAVYFCASSQVAGAHYGYTFGSGTRLTVV.